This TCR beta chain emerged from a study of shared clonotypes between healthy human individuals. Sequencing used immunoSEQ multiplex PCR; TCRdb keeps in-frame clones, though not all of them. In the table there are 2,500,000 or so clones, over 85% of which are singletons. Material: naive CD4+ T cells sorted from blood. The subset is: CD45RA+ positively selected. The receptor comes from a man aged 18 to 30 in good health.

The CDR3 protein is CASSQPDKHWDNTGELFF. DNA for the CDR3: TGTGCCAGCAGCCAACCCGATAAGCATTGGGACAACACCGGGGAGCTGTTTTTT. The chain employs TRBV4-2 and TRBJ2-2, with D possibly called TRBD1 or TRBD2 (5 bases each). Trimming left V 2 bases short and J 2 bases short, with 18 bases between. The CDR3 covers 18 residues. Germline loops: CDR1 LGHNA, CDR2 YNFKEQ.